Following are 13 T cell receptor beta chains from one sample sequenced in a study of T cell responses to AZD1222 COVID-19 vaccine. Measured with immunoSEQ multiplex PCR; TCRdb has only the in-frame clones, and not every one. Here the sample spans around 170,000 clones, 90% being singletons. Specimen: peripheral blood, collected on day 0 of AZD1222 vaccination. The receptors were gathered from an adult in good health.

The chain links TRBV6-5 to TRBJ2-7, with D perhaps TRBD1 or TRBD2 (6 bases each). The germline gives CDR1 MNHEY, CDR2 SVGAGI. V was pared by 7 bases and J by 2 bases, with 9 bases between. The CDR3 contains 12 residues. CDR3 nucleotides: TGTGCCAGCAAGGAGGGGGCCTACGAGCAGTACTTC. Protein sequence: CASKEGAYEQYF.

The CDR3 region has the DNA TGTGCCAGCAGCCCGACAGGGGCCCTCTCTGGGGCCAACGTCCTGACTTTC. Protein product: CASSPTGALSGANVLTF. This chain connects TRBV7-6 to TRBJ2-6; 8 bases are shared with TRBD1. V shed 5 bases and J 0 bases; nucleotides not matched to a gene: 6. This CDR3 region has 17 residues. Germline values: CDR1 SGHVS, CDR2 FNYEAQ.

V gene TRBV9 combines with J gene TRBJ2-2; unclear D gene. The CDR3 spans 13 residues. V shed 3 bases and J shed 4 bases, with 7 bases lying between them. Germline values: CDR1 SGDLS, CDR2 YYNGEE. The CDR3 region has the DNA TGTGCCAGCAGCGGGCCGGCCACCGGGGAGCTGTTTTTT. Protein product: CASSGPATGELFF.

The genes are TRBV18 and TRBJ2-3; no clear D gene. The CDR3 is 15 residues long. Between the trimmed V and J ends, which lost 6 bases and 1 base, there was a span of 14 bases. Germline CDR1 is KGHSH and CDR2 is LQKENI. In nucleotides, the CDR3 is TGTGCCAGCTCCCCCGGTGGGATAGGCACAGATACGCAGTATTTT. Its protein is CASSPGGIGTDTQYF.

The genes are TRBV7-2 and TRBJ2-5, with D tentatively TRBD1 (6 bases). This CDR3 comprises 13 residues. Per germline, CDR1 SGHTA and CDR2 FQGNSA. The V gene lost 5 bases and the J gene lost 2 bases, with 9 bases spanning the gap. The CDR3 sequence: CASSQGQQETQYF. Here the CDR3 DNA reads TGTGCCAGCAGCCAGGGACAACAAGAGACCCAGTACTTC.

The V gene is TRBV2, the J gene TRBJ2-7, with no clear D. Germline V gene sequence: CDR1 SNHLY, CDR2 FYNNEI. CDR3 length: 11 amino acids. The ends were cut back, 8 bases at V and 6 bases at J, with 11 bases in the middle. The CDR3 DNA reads TGTGCCAGCCGTTTCGCGCGCGAGCAGTACTTC. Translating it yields CASRFAREQYF.

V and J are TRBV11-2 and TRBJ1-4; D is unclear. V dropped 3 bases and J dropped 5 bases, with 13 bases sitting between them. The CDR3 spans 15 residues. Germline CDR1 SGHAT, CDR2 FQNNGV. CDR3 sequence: CASSLRLELNEKLFF. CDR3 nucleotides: TGTGCCAGCAGCTTGCGTCTGGAATTAAATGAAAAACTGTTTTTT.

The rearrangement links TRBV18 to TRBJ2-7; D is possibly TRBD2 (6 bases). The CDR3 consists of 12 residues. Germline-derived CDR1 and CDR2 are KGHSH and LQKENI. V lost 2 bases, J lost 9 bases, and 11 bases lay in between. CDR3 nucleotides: TGTGCCAGCTCACCAGGCGGGGATCGGCAGTACTTC. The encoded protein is CASSPGGDRQYF.

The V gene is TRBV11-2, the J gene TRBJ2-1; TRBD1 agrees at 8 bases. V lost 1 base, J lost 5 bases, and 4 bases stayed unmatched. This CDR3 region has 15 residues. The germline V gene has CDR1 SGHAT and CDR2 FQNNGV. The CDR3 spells CASSLVRGRNNEQFF. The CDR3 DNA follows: TGTGCCAGCAGCTTAGTCAGGGGGCGTAACAATGAGCAGTTCTTC.

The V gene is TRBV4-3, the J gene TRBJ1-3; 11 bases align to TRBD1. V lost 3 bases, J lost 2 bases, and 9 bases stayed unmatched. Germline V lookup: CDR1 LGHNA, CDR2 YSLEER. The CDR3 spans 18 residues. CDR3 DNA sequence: TGCGCCAGCAGCCAGGATGGGGGACAGGGGGTTACTGGAAACACCATATATTTT. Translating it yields CASSQDGGQGVTGNTIYF.

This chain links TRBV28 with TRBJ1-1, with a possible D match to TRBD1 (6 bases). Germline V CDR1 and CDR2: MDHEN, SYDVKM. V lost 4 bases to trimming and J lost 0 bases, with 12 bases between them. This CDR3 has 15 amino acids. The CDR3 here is CASSSDGDMNTEAFF. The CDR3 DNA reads TGTGCCAGCAGTTCCGATGGGGACATGAACACTGAAGCTTTCTTT.

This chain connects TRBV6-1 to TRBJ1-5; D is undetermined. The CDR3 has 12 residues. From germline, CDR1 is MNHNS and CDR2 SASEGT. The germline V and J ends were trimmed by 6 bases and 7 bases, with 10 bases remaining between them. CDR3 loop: CASSPSRQPQHF. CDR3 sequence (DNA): TGTGCCAGCAGCCCATCTAGGCAGCCCCAGCATTTT.

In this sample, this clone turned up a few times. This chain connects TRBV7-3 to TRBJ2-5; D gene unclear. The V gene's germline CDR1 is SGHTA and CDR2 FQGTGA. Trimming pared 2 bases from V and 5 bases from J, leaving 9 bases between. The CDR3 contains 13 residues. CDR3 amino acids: CASSLDRQETQYF. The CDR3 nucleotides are TGTGCCAGCAGCTTAGACCGGCAGGAGACCCAGTACTTC.